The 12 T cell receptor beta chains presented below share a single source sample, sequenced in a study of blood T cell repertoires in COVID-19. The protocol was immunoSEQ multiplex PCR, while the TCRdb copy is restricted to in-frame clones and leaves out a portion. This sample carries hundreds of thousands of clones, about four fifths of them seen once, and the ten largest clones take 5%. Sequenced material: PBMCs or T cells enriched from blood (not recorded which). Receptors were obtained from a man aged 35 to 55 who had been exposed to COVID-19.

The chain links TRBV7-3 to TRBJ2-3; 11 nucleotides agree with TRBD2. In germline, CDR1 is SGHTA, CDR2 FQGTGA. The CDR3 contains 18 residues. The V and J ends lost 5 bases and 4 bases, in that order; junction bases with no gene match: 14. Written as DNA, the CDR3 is TGTGCCAGCAGCACTCCGCTACTAGCGGGAGTTTTTTCAGATACGCAGTATTTT. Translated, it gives CASSTPLLAGVFSDTQYF.

The DNA of the CDR3 is TGCAGCGTTGAAGAGAGGCGGGCTAGCGGGAGGGCAGTCACAGATACGCAGTATTTT. Amino acid sequence: CSVEERRASGRAVTDTQYF. The V gene is TRBV29-1, the J gene TRBJ2-3; 12 positions agree with TRBD2. Germline values: CDR1 SQVTM, CDR2 ANQGSEA. Losses at the gene ends were 0 bases for V and 2 bases for J; bases not matched to a gene: 12. The CDR3 is 19 amino acids.

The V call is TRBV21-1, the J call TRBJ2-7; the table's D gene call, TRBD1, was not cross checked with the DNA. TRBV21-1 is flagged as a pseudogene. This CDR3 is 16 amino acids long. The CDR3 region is CASSERRTGSSYEQYF. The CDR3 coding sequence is TGTGCCAGCAGCGAAAGGAGGACAGGGTCCTCCTACGAGCAGTACTTC.

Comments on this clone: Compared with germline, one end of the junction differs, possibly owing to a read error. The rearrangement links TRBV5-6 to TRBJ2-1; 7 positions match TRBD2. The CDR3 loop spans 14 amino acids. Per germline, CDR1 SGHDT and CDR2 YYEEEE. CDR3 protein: CASSLWREYSEQFF. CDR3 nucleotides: TGTGCCAGCAGCTTGTGGCGGGAGTACAGTGAGCAGTTCTTC.

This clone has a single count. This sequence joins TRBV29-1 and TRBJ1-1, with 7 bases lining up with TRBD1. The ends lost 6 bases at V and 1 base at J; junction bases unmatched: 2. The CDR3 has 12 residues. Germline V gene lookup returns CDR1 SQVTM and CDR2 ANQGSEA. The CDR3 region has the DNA TGCAGCGTGGGACAGCCGAACACTGAAGCTTTCTTT. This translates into CSVGQPNTEAFF.

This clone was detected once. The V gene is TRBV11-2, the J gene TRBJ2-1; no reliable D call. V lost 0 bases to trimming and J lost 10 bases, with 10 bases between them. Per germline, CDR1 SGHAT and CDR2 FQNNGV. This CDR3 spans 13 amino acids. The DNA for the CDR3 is TGTGCCAGCAGCTTAGATCCAGTCAACGAGCAGTTCTTC. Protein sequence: CASSLDPVNEQFF.

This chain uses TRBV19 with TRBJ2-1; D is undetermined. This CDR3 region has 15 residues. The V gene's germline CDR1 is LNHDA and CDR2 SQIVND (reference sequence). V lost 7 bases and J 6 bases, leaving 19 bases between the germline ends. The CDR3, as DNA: TGTGCCAGTAAAATAGCCGCTAGTCGACGCAATGAGCAGTTCTTC. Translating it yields CASKIAASRRNEQFF.

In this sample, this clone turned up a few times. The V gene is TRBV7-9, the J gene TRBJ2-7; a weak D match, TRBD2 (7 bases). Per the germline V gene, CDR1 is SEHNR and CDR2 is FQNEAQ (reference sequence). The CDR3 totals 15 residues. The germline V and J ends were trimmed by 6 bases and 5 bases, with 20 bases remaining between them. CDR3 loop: CASRAGAEGSHEQYF. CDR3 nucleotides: TGTGCCAGCAGGGCGGGGGCCGAGGGGTCCCACGAGCAGTACTTC.

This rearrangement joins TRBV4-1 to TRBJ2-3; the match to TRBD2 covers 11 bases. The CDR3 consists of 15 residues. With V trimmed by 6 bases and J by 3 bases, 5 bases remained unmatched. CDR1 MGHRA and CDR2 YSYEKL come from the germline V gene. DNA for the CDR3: TGCGCCAGCAGAACACTAGCGGGAGCAACAGATACGCAGTATTTT. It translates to CASRTLAGATDTQYF.

As DNA, the CDR3 is TGTGCCAGCAGCCAAACTATGGGCACCGGGGAGCTGTTTTTT. The encoded protein is CASSQTMGTGELFF. The chain employs TRBV3-1 (or the pseudogene TRBV3-2) and TRBJ2-2; D is unresolved. V was cut by 2 bases and J by 4 bases, with 8 bases left in between. The CDR3 runs to 14 residues. Germline loops: CDR1 LGHDT, CDR2 YNNKEL (reference sequence).

The CDR3 nucleotides read TGTGCCACCAGTGGCGGCGGGGGGCCCCTTAGCAATCAGCCCCAGCATTTT. It is translated as CATSGGGGPLSNQPQHF. The chain combines TRBV24-1 with TRBJ1-5, with D possibly matching TRBD1 (6 bases). V shed 5 bases and J shed 0 bases, with 16 bases lying between them. The CDR3 runs to 17 residues. Germline V lookup: CDR1 KGHDR, CDR2 SFDVKD.

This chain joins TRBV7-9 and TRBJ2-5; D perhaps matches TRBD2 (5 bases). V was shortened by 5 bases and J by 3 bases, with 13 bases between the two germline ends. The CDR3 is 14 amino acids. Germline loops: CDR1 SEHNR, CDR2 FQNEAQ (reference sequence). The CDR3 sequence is CASSPPGLKETQYF. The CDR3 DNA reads TGTGCCAGCAGCCCGCCTGGACTCAAAGAGACCCAGTACTTC. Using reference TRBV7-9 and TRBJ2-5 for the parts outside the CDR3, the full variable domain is DTGVSQNPRHKITKRGQNVTFRCDPISEHNRLYWYRQTLGQGPEFLTYFQNEAQLEKSRLLSDRFSAERPKGSFSTLEIQRTEQGDSAMYLCASSPPGLKETQYFGPGTRLLVL.